This TCR beta chain was obtained from a study of blood T cell repertoires in COVID-19. Study context: Nucleic acid was either cDNA or gDNA, and it came from T cells, B-cell-depleted T cells, or PBMCs.

V trimming: 6 bases; J trimming: 4 bases; junction bases outside the gene matches: 5. Germline V CDR1 and CDR2: MDHEN, SYDVKM. The CDR3 totals 13 residues. Original analysis: The assay estimated nucleated cells by amplifying reference gene primers. Profiled with immunoSEQ multiplex PCR; TCRdb holds only in-frame clones, not every one. For V, J and clone size, that table is used; D and trimming come from the DNA. The table lists more than 15,000 clones, roughly 78% of them singletons. Sequencing used peripheral blood. The chain is built from TRBV28 and TRBJ1-2; 7 bases agree with TRBD1. This TCR was sampled from a man between 60 and 70 years old with active or convalescent COVID-19. Written as DNA, the CDR3 is TGTGCCAGCAGGAATGGACAGGTCTATGGCTACACCTTC. Translation: CASRNGQVYGYTF.